This T cell receptor beta chain is drawn from a study of OX40 agonist ivuxolimab in advanced cancers. About the investigation overall: Ivuxolimab, which targeted the costimulatory receptor OX40 (CD134), was an agonistic, fully human IgG2 monoclonal antibody. The purpose of peripheral TCRbeta sequencing was to test whether ivuxolimab changed TCR sequence diversity and led to clonal T-cell expansion. Partial responses were achieved by three dose-escalation patients, of whom one had hepatocellular carcinoma and two had cutaneous melanoma. Prior anti-PD-1, anti-PD-L1 or anti-CTLA-4 therapy was permitted, and checkpoint inhibitors had been received by more than 35% of dose-escalation patients. Intravenous ivuxolimab was administered to patients every 2 weeks at six dose levels: 0.01, 0.1, 0.3, 1.5, 3 and 10 mg/kg. The paper covers the monotherapy dose-escalation part of the phase I ivuxolimab trial, which included N of about 50 patients. A male proportion of around 81% and a mean age of 60 years, ranging from about 23 to 79, were recorded for the dose-escalation cohort. Of the 50 to 55 patients in dose escalation, about 20 had hepatocellular carcinoma, roughly 15 had melanoma, 9 had renal cell carcinoma and 9 had head and neck cancer.

Only one count was recorded for this clone. What antigen it recognizes has not been identified. Per-nucleotide qualities are absent, and no much larger clonotype sits a single base away. For sequencing of the TCRbeta CDR3 region, genomic DNA was extracted from the sorted cells. TCRbeta CDR3 regions were sequenced using the immunoSEQ Assay. As stored in TCRdb, this immuneACCESS dataset retains in-frame rearrangements with V and J assigned. A fraction of the clones does not appear; measured against another copy, unresolved V genes explain less than half of the discrepancy, and the remainder lacks a known reason. This sample gives 50,000 to 75,000 clones in total; about nine tenths of them show up just once. The ten largest clonotypes hold approximately 0.41% of the sample. Patients with a history of autoimmune disease or receiving systemic immunosuppression were excluded from the trial. Peripheral blood for TCR sequencing was collected from all dose cohorts at baseline, on cycle 4 day 1, and on cycle 7 day 1. The samples were taken from a phase I, first-in-human, multicenter, open-label dose-escalation trial of ivuxolimab. Adults with locally advanced or metastatic melanoma, renal cell carcinoma, hepatocellular carcinoma or head and neck squamous cell carcinoma were enrolled in the trial. CD4+ and CD8+ T cells were sorted separately from peripheral blood before TCR sequencing.

Points the paper makes about the study in general: On average, CD8+ T cells showed more expanded clones than CD4+ T cells after ivuxolimab. At doses of 0.1 to 3.0 mg/kg, clonal expansion of both CD4+ and CD8+ blood T cells was observed from baseline to week 6. In partial responders in the 0.1-3.0 mg/kg groups, normalized peripheral clonal expansion was found to be among the lowest, especially among CD8+ T cells. Low levels of normalized T-cell clonal expansion were also seen in some patients who did not respond. The antigen specificity of the clonally expanded peripheral T cells was not determined.

Specimen: CD4+ or CD8+ T cells sorted from blood, collected in a trial of the OX40 agonist ivuxolimab. This receptor was obtained from an adult with an advanced solid tumor such as melanoma, head and neck, liver or kidney cancer.

The DNA reads TGTGCCAGCAGTCTAGGATGGACAGGGGGCAATGGCTACACCTTC. This sequence encodes CASSLGWTGGNGYTF. Recombination linked TRBV6-5 to TRBJ1-2; TRBD1 fits 11 bases in the junction. As encoded in the germline V gene, CDR1 is MNHEY while CDR2 is SVGAGI. The CDR3, cysteine through phenylalanine, is 15 amino acids long. Of all the DNA, just the CDR3 is kept, 45 bases in frame from base 1. V is pruned by 5 bases and J by 6 bases, leaving 8 bases of the junction without a gene match.